This T cell receptor (beta chain) originates from a study of neurological immune-mediated disorders. TCRdb ran MiXCR on the 5' RACE reads and lists one entry per CDR3 protein. The sample has around 69,000 distinct CDR3 sequences, 4.5% seen once. V was clipped by 6 bases and J by 5 bases, with 13 bases between them. Per germline, CDR1 SQVTM and CDR2 ANQGSEA. The CDR3 consists of 12 residues. What was sequenced was PBMCs. J is TRBJ1-2 and V is TRBV29-1, with D perhaps matching TRBD1 (6 bases). This sequence was found in a man aged 25 to 40 with multiple sclerosis. The CDR3 bases are TGCAGCGTCGAGGACAGAAAATATGGCTACACCTTC. It codes for CSVEDRKYGYTF.